The 5 T cell receptor beta chains reported below all come from one sample, sequenced in a study of molecular identifiers for immune sequencing clone quantification. TCRdb passed the PCR reads through MiXCR, listing each CDR3 protein once. The table records under 600,000 distinct CDR3 sequences, less than 30% of them present only once. The sample comprised naive CD8+ T cells from blood, with Jurkat cell RNA spiked in. The subset here: FACS-sorted CD8+CD4-CCR7+CD45RA+ naive T cells. Source of these receptors: a human donor in good health. Some libraries in this study had Jurkat cell RNA spiked in.

Concerning this clonotype: An end of the junction does not agree with germline; a read error may underlie this. The chain recombines TRBV4-1 with TRBJ2-3, with a weak D call TRBD2 (5 bases). CDR3 length: 16 residues. Germline values: CDR1 MGHRA, CDR2 YSYEKL. The CDR3 sequence: CARSPALTVIADTQYF. In DNA form, the CDR3 reads TGCGCCCGCAGCCCAGCCCTGACGGTGATAGCGGATACGCAGTATTTT.

This clonotype was counted only a few times. The V gene is TRBV12-3 or TRBV12-4, the J gene TRBJ2-5; TRBD1 matches at 7 bases. Trimming took 6 bases from V and 4 from J; bases not matched to a gene: 5. The CDR3 length is 13 residues. The CDR3 loop reads CASSPGTAETQYF. The DNA of the CDR3 is TGTGCCAGCAGCCCCGGGACAGCAGAGACCCAGTACTTC.

This clonotype was recorded at least ten times. This sequence joins TRBV2 and TRBJ2-3, with TRBD2 identical over 10 bases. V dropped 1 base and J dropped 0; count of bases not matched to a gene: 4. Germline V gene lookup returns CDR1 SNHLY and CDR2 FYNNEI. The CDR3 is made up of 17 amino acids. The CDR3: CASSEGLAGVSTDTQYF. In nucleotides, the CDR3 is TGTGCCAGCAGTGAAGGGCTAGCGGGGGTTAGCACAGATACGCAGTATTTT.

The chain is built from TRBV6-5 and TRBJ2-5, with TRBD2 matching over 7 bases. This CDR3 is 15 amino acids long. V lost 2 bases, J lost 1 base, and 4 bases stayed unmatched. Germline CDR1 MNHEY, CDR2 SVGAGI. As DNA, the CDR3 is TGTGCCAGCAGTTACCGGGACTACCCCCAAGAGACCCAGTACTTC. It encodes CASSYRDYPQETQYF.

The chain couples TRBV10-3 to TRBJ1-1, with 7 bases fitting TRBD1. The CDR3 sequence is 12 residues long. Germline trimming cut 6 bases from V and 3 bases from J; bases unmatched to any gene: 1. Per germline, CDR1 ENHRY and CDR2 SYGVKD. CDR3 in DNA: TGTGCCATCAGACAGGGGTACACTGAAGCTTTCTTT. Its translation is CAIRQGYTEAFF.